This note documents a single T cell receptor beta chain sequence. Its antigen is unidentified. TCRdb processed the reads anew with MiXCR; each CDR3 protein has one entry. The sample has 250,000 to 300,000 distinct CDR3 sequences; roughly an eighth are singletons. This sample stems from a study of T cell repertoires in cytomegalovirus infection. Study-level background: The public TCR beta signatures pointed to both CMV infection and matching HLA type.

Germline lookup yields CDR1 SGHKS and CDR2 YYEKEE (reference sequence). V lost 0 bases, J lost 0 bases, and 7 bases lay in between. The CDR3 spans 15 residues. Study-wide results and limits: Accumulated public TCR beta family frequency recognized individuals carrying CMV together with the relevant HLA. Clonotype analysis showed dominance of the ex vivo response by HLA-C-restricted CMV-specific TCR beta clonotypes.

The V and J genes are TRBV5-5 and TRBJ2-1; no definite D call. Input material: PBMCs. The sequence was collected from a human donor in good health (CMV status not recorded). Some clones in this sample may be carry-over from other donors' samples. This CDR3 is CASSLGSSSYNEQFF. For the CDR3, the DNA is TGTGCCAGCAGCTTGGGCAGCAGCTCCTACAATGAGCAGTTCTTC.